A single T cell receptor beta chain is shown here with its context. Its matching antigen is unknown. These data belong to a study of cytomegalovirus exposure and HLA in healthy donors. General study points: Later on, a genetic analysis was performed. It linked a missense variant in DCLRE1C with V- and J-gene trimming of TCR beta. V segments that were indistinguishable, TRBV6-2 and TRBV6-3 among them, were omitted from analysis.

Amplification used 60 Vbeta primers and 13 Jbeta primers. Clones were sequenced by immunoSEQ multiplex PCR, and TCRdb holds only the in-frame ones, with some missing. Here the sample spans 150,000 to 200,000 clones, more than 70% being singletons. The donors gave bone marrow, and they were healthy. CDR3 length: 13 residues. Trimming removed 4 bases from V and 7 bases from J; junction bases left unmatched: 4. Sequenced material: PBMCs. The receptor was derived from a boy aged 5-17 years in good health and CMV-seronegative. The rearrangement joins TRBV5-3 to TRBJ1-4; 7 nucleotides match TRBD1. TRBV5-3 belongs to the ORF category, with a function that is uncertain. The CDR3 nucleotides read TGTGCCAGAAGCGCGGGACAGTTTGAAAAACTGTTTTTT. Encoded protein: CARSAGQFEKLFF.